The 8 T cell receptor beta chains reported below all come from one sample, sequenced in a study of response to subunit inactivated influenza vaccine. TCRdb re-analysed the RT-PCR reads in MiXCR, keeping a single row per CDR3 protein. The profile shows about 700,000 distinct CDR3 sequences, approximately 13% of them singletons. Sequencing was performed on PBMCs from blood, taken 14 days before vaccination. The source is a man aged 50 to 60 who received an inactivated influenza vaccine.

This clonotype was observed at least ten times. The chain joins TRBV12-3 or TRBV12-4 to TRBJ2-1, with 9 positions matching TRBD2. The CDR3 runs to 15 residues. J gave up 7 bases and V 3 bases, and 7 bases lay outside the gene matches. Here the CDR3 DNA reads TGTGCCAGCAGTTTTATGGCGGGGGGGAGGAATGAGCAGTTCTTC. Translation: CASSFMAGGRNEQFF.

The chain combines TRBV10-3 with TRBJ2-1; maybe TRBD2 (6 bases). Germline V gene data show CDR1 as ENHRY and CDR2 as SYGVKD. The CDR3 has 16 amino acids. The V end lost 5 bases, the J end lost 0 bases, and 14 bases lay between the germline ends. The CDR3 nucleotides are TGTGCCATCAGTCCCGCGGGGCGCCTCTCCTACAATGAGCAGTTCTTC. Amino acids: CAISPAGRLSYNEQFF.

J is TRBJ2-2 and V is TRBV20-1, with TRBD2 matching 7 bases. There are 15 residues in the CDR3. Per the germline V gene, CDR1 is DFQATT and CDR2 is SNEGSKA (reference sequence). J was trimmed by 1 base and V by 3 bases; bases with no gene match: 5. The chain's CDR3 is CSASRPSGNTGELFF. DNA for the CDR3: TGCAGTGCTAGTAGGCCTAGCGGGAACACCGGGGAGCTGTTTTTT.

A few counts support this clonotype. The chain uses TRBV7-9 and TRBJ2-1; no clear D gene. Trimming pared 11 bases from V and 5 bases from J, leaving 19 bases between. Germline V CDR1 and CDR2: SEHNR, FQNEAQ (reference sequence). The CDR3 length is 14 residues. The CDR3 here is CACSDGRVDNEQFF. CDR3 nucleotide sequence: TGTGCCTGTAGTGATGGGCGTGTGGACAATGAGCAGTTCTTC.

The V gene is TRBV10-3, the J gene TRBJ2-3; maybe TRBD2 (5 bases). The CDR3 consists of 15 residues. Looked up from germline, CDR1 is ENHRY and CDR2 is SYGVKD. V lost 5 bases, J lost 6 bases, and 18 bases lay in between. CDR3 bases: TGTGCCATCAGTCCCGGGGATTTCTATCAGGATACGCAGTATTTT. As protein: CAISPGDFYQDTQYF.

This clonotype was seen a few times. The V call is TRBV2, the J call TRBJ2-3; maybe TRBD1 (5 bases). Trimming cost V 2 bases and J 4 bases, with 10 bases left between them. The germline V gene has CDR1 SNHLY and CDR2 FYNNEI. The CDR3 loop spans 14 amino acids. The CDR3: CASSEIAGPDTQYF. Here the CDR3 DNA reads TGTGCCAGCAGTGAAATAGCAGGGCCAGATACGCAGTATTTT. Full variable domain (remainder filled in from reference TRBV2 and TRBJ2-3): EPEVTQTPSHQVTQMGQEVILRCVPISNHLYFYWYRQILGQKVEFLVSFYNNEISEKSEIFDDQFSVERPDGSNFTLKIRSTKLEDSAMYFCASSEIAGPDTQYFGPGTRLTVL.

The rearrangement links TRBV7-9 to TRBJ2-5, with D possibly called TRBD1 or TRBD2 (5 bases each). The CDR3 length is 14 residues. V was cut by 5 bases and J by 3 bases, with 13 bases left in between. Germline lookup yields CDR1 SEHNR and CDR2 FQNEAQ (reference sequence). CDR3 sequence reads: CASSHAGTEETQYF. The DNA of the CDR3 is TGTGCCAGCAGCCACGCCGGGACGGAAGAGACCCAGTACTTC.

The chain employs TRBV20-1 and TRBJ1-1; D may be TRBD1 (5 bases). The CDR3 loop spans 14 amino acids. Germline CDR1 reads DFQATT; CDR2 reads SNEGSKA (reference sequence). Trimming left V 5 bases short and J 1 base short, with 14 bases between. The CDR3 loop is CSAGTLLSNTEAFF. The DNA of the CDR3 is TGCAGTGCTGGGACCTTACTCTCGAACACTGAAGCTTTCTTT.